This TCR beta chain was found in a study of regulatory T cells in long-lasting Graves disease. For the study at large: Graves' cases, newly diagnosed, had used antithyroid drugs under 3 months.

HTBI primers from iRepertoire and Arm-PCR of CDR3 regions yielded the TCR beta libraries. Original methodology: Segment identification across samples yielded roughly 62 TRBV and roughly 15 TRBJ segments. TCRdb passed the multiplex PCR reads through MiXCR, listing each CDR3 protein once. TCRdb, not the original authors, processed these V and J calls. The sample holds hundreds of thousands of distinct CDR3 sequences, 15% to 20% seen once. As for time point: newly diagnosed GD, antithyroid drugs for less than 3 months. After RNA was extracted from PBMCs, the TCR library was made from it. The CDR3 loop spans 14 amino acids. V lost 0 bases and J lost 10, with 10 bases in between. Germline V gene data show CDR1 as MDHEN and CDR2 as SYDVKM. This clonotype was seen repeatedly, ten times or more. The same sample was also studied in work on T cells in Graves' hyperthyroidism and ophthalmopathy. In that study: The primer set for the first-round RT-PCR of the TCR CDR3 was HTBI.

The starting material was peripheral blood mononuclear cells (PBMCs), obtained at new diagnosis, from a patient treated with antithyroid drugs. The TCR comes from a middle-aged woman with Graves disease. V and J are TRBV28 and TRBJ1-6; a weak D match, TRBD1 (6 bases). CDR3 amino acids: CASSLWTGRSPLHF. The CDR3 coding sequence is TGTGCCAGCAGTTTATGGACAGGCCGGTCACCCCTCCACTTT. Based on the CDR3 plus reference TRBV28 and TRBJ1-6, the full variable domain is DVKVTQSSRYLVKRTGEKVFLECVQDMDHENMFWYRQDPGLGLRLIYFSYDVKMKEKGDIPEGYSVSREKKERFSLILESASTNQTSMYLCASSLWTGRSPLHFGNGTRLTVT.